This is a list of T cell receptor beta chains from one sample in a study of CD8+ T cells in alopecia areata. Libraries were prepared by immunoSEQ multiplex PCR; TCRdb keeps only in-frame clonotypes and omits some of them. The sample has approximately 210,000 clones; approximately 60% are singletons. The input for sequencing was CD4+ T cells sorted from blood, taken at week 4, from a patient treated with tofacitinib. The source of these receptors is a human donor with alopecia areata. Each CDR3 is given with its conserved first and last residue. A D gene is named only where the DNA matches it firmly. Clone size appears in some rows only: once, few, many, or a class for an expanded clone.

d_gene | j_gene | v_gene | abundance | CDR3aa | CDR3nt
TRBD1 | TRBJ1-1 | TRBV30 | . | CAWRSSRDRTLNTEAFF | TGTGCCTGGAGGTCCTCCCGGGACAGGACCTTGAACACTGAAGCTTTCTTT
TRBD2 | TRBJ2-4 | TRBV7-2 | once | CASTPPLSGGHANIQYF | TGTGCCAGCACCCCACCACTAAGCGGGGGGCATGCAAACATTCAGTACTTC
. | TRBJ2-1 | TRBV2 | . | CASSSDRGTYNEQFF | TGTGCCAGCAGTTCGGATCGGGGTACGTACAATGAGCAGTTCTTC
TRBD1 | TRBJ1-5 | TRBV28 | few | CASSFQQGRYSNQPQHF | TGTGCCAGCAGTTTTCAACAGGGGAGATATAGCAATCAGCCCCAGCATTTT
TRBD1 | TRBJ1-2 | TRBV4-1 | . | CASSQGSRDSPYGYTF | TGCGCCAGCAGCCAAGGGTCCCGGGACAGCCCTTATGGCTACACCTTC
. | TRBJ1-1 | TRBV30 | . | CAWSGATNTEAFF | TGTGCCTGGAGCGGGGCCACGAACACTGAAGCTTTCTTT
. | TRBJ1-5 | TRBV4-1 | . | CASSQDLRGAYSNQPQHF | TGCGCCAGCAGCCAAGATCTAAGGGGCGCATATAGCAATCAGCCCCAGCATTTT
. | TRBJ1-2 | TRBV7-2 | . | CASSPKGGNYGYTF | TGTGCCAGCAGCCCCAAGGGGGGAAACTATGGCTACACCTTC
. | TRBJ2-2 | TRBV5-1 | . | CASSATELNTGELFF | TGCGCCAGCAGCGCTACAGAGTTGAACACCGGGGAGCTGTTTTTT
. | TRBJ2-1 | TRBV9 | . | CASSVQTGTYNEQFF | TGTGCCAGCAGCGTTCAGACGGGGACCTACAATGAGCAGTTCTTC
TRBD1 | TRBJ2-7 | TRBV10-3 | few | CAISVDRDHEQYF | TGTGCCATCAGTGTGGACAGGGACCACGAGCAGTACTTC
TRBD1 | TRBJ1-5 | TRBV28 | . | CASRYRGPQPQHF | TGTGCCAGCAGGTACAGGGGCCCTCAGCCCCAGCATTTT
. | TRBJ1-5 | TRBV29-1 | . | CSVRVDSNQPQHF | TGCAGCGTCCGCGTGGATAGCAATCAGCCCCAGCATTTT
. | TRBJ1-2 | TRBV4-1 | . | CASSQDPGLKTGYGYTF | TGCGCCAGCAGCCAAGATCCTGGGCTCAAAACGGGGTATGGCTACACCTTC
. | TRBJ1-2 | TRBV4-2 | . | CASSQGVGTGYGYTF | TGTGCCAGCAGCCAAGGGGTCGGAACTGGGTATGGCTACACCTTC
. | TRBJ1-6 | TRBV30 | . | CAWSGYGGFNSPLHF | TGTGCCTGGAGCGGTTACGGGGGCTTTAATTCACCCCTCCACTTT
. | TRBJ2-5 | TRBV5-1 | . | CASSGTQETQYF | TGCGCCAGCAGCGGAACGCAAGAGACCCAGTACTTC
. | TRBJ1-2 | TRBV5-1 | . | CASSFDYRAVYGYTF | TGCGCCAGCAGCTTCGACTACCGGGCCGTCTATGGCTACACCTTC
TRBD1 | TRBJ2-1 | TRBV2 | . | CASSSGTDNEQFF | TGTGCCAGCAGTTCCGGGACAGACAATGAGCAGTTCTTC
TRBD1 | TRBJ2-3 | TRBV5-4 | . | CASSAGQGIADTQYF | TGTGCCAGCAGTGCTGGACAGGGGATAGCAGATACGCAGTATTTT
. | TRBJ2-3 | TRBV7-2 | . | CASSLVTNTQYF | TGTGCCAGCAGCTTAGTAACAAATACGCAGTATTTT
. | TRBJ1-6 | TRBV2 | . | CASRRTTRGRNSPLHF | TGTGCCAGCAGACGCACTACCCGGGGACGGAATTCACCCCTCCACTTT
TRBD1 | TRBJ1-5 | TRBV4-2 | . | CASSQRQGAGQPQHF | TGTGCCAGCAGCCAAAGGCAGGGGGCTGGTCAGCCCCAGCATTTT
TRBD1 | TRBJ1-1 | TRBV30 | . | CAWSRTGGAFF | TGTGCCTGGAGTCGGACAGGGGGAGCTTTCTTT
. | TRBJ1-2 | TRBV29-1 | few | CSAITQGHGYTF | TGCAGCGCAATAACTCAGGGGCATGGCTACACCTTC
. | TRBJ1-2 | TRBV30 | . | CAWKVEVGYGYTF | TGTGCCTGGAAGGTTGAGGTCGGCTATGGCTACACCTTC
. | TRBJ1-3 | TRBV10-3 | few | CAIQSGGNTIYF | TGTGCCATCCAATCAGGGGGAAACACCATATATTTT
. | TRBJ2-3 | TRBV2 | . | CASSEDSTDTQYF | TGTGCCAGCAGTGAAGACAGCACAGATACGCAGTATTTT
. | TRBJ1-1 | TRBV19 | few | CASSIAGGNTEAFF | TGTGCCAGTAGTATTGCGGGGGGGAACACTGAAGCTTTCTTT
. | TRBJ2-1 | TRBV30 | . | CAWSVNGGREFF | TGTGCCTGGAGTGTAAATGGGGGAAGAGAGTTCTTC
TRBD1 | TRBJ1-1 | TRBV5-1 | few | CASSSGQGNTEAFF | TGCGCCAGCAGCTCGGGACAGGGGAACACTGAAGCTTTCTTT
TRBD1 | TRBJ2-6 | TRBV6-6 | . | CASRTGSSGANVLTF | TGTGCCAGCAGGACAGGGAGCTCTGGGGCCAACGTCCTGACTTTC
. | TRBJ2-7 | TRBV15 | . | CATSRARGEQYF | TGTGCCACCAGCAGAGCTAGGGGGGAGCAGTACTTC